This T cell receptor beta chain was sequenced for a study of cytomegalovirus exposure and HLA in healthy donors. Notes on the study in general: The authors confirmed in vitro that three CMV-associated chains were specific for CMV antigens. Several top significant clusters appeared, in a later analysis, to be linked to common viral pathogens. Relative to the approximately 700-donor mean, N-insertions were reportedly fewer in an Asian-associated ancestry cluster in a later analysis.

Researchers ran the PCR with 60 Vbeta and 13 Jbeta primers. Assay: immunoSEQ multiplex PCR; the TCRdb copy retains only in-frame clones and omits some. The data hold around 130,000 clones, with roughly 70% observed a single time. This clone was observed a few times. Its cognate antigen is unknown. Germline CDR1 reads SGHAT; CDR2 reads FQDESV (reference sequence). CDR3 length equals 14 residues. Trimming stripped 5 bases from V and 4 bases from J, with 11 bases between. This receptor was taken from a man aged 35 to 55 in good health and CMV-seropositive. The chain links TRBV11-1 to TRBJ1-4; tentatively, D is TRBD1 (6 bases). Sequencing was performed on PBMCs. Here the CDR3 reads CASSLGTSNEKLFF. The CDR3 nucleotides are TGTGCCAGCAGCCTCGGGACAAGTAATGAAAAACTGTTTTTT.